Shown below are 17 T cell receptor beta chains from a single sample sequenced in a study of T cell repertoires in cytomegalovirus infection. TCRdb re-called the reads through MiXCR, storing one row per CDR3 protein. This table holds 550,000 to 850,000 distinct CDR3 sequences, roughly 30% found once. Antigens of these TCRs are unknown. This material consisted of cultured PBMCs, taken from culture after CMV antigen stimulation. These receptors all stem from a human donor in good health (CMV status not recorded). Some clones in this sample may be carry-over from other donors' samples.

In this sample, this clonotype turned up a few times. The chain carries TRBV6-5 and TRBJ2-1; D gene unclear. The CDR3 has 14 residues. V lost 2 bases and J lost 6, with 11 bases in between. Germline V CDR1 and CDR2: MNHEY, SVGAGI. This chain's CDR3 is CASSYRVGFNEQFF. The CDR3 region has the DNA TGTGCCAGCAGTTACCGAGTAGGGTTCAATGAGCAGTTCTTC.

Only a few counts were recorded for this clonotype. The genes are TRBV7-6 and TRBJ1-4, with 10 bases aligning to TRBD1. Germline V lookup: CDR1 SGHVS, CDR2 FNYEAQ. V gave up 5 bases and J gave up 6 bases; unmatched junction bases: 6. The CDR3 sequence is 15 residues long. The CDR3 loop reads CASSRGQGEDEKLFF. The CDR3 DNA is TGTGCCAGCAGCCGTGGACAGGGGGAAGATGAAAAACTGTTTTTT.

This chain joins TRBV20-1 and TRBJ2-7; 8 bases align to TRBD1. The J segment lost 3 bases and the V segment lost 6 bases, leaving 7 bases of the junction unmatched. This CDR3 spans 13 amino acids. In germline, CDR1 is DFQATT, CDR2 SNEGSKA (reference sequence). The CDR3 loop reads CSAAGTGYYEQYF. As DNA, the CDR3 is TGCAGTGCGGCAGGGACAGGCTACTACGAGCAGTACTTC.

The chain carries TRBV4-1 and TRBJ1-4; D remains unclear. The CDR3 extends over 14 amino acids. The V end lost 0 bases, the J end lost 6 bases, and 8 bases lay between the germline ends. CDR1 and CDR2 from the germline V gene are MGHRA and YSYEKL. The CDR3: CASSQDTGDEKLFF. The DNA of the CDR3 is TGCGCCAGCAGCCAAGATACCGGGGATGAAAAACTGTTTTTT.

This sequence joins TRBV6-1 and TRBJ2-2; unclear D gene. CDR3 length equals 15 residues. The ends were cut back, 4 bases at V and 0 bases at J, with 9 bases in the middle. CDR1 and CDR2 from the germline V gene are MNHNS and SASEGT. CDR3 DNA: TGTGCCAGCAGTGTCGCGCTTTCGAACACCGGGGAGCTGTTTTTT. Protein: CASSVALSNTGELFF.

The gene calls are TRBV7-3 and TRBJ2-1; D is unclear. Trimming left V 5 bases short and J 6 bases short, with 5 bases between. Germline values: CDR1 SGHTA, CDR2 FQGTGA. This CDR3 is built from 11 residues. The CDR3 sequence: CASSPVNEQFF. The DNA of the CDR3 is TGTGCCAGCAGCCCAGTCAATGAGCAGTTCTTC.

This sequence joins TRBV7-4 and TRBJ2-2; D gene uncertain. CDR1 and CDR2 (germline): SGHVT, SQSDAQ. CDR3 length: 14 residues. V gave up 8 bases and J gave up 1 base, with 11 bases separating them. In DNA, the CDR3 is TGTGCCAGCCGAAGCTTTGGGAACACCGGGGAGCTGTTTTTT. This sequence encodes CASRSFGNTGELFF. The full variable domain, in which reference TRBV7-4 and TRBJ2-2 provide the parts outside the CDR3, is GAGVSQSPRYKVAKRGRDVALRCDSISGHVTLYWYRQTLGQGSEVLTYSQSDAQRDKSGRPSGRFSAERPERSVSTLKIQRTEQGDSAVYLCASRSFGNTGELFFGEGSRLTVL.

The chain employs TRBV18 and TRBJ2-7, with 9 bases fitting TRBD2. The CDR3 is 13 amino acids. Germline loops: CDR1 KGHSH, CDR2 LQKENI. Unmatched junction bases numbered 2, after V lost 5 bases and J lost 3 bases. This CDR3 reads CASSSGGNYEQYF. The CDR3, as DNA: TGTGCCAGCTCAAGCGGGGGGAACTACGAGCAGTACTTC.

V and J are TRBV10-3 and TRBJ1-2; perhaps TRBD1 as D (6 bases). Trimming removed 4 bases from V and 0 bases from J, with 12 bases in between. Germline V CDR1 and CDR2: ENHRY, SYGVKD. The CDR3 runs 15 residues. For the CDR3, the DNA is TGTGCCATCAGTGGTGGACAGTTTTCTAACTATGGCTACACCTTC. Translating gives CAISGGQFSNYGYTF.

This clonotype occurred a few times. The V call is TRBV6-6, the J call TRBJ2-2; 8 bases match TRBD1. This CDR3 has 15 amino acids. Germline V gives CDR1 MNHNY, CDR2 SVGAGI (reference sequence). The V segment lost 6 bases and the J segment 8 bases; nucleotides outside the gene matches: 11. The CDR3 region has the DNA TGTGCCAGCAGACCCCCGACAGGGGTGGTAGGGGAGCTGTTTTTT. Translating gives CASRPPTGVVGELFF.

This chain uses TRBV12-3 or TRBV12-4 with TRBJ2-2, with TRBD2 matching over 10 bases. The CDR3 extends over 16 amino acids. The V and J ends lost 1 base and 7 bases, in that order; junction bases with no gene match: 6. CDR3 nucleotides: TGTGCCAGCAGTTTAGGGCTAGCGGGGGCTAACGGGGAGCTGTTTTTT. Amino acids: CASSLGLAGANGELFF.

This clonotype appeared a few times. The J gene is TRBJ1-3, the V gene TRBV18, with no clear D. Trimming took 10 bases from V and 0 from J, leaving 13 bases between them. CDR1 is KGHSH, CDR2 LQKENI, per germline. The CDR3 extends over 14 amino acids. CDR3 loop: CATRAVDSGNTIYF. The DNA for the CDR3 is TGTGCCACCCGGGCCGTTGACTCTGGAAACACCATATATTTT.

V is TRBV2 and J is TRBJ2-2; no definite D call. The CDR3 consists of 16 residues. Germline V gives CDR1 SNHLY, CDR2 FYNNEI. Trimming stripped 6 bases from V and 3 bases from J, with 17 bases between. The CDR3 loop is CASSPNSQRYTGELFF. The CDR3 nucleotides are TGTGCCAGCAGCCCCAATTCCCAGCGCTACACCGGGGAGCTGTTTTTT.

The CDR3 nucleotides read TGCAGTGCTAGTGGGGGAGGGCCTACCGCCGGGGAGCTGTTTTTT. Its translation: CSASGGGPTAGELFF. The V gene is TRBV20-1, the J gene TRBJ2-2; 7 bases line up with TRBD2. V dropped 3 bases and J dropped 6; count of bases not matched to a gene: 10. The CDR3 runs 15 residues. CDR1 DFQATT and CDR2 SNEGSKA come from the germline V gene (reference sequence).

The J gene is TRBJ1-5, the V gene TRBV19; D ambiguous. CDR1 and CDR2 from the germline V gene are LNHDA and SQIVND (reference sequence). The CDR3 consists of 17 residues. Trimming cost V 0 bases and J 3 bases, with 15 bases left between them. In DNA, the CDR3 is TGTGCCAGTAGTATAGACCCCGGCGGGCGCCCCAATCAGCCCCAGCATTTT. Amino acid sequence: CASSIDPGGRPNQPQHF. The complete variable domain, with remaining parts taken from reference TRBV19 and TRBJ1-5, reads DGGITQSPKYLFRKEGQNVTLSCEQNLNHDAMYWYRQDPGQGLRLIYYSQIVNDFQKGDIAEGYSVSREKKESFPLTVTSAQKNPTAFYLCASSIDPGGRPNQPQHFGDGTRLSIL.

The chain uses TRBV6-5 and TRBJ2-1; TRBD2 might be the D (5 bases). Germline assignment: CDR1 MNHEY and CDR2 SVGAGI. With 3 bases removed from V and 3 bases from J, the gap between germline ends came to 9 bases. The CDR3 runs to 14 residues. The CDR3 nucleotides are TGTGCCAGCAGTTATTCGGGGAACTACAATGAGCAGTTCTTC. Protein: CASSYSGNYNEQFF.

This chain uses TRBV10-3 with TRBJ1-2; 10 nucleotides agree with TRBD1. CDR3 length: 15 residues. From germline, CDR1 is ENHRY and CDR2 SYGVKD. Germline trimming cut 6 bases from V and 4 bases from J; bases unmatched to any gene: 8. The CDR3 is CAIRRDRGRSYGYTF. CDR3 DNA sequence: TGTGCCATCAGGCGGGACAGGGGACGGAGCTATGGCTACACCTTC.